The rows below give T cell receptor beta chains drawn from one sample of a study of cytomegalovirus exposure and HLA in healthy donors. Assay used: immunoSEQ multiplex PCR; TCRdb lists only in-frame clones, some missing. The sample holds 200,000 to 250,000 clones, roughly 84% seen once. Source material: PBMCs. All receptors come from a human donor in good health. The CDR3 runs from the conserved cysteine through the conserved F or W. A D gene is named only where the DNA matches it firmly. Clone size, where shown, is once, few, many, or a class for clones that have expanded.

few	TRBD2	TRBV10-2	19	TRBJ2-3	TGCGCCAGCAGTGAGTCGTCATTGAGCGGGAGGGCGTTCACAGATACGCAGTATTTT	CASSESSLSGRAFTDTQYF
once	TRBD2	TRBV7-2	15	TRBJ2-7	TGTGCCAGCAGCTCGGCTAGCGGGAGGGCCTACGAGCAGTACTTC	CASSSASGRAYEQYF
-	-	TRBV9	15	TRBJ1-3	TGTGCCAGCAGCGTAGGTCAGTCCTCTGGAAACACCATATATTTT	CASSVGQSSGNTIYF
-	TRBD2	TRBV6-1	15	TRBJ2-3	TGTGCCAGCAGTGAAGGGGAGGGAGACACAGATACGCAGTATTTT	CASSEGEGDTDTQYF
-	TRBD1	TRBV4-1	15	TRBJ1-2	TGCGCCAGCAGCCAAGCGACGCAGGGGGCAGGAGGCTACACCTTC	CASSQATQGAGGYTF
-	TRBD2	TRBV15	16	TRBJ2-7	TGTGCCACCAGCAGAGATACTTCGGGAGGGCCGTACGAGCAGTACTTC	CATSRDTSGGPYEQYF
-	-	TRBV18	15	TRBJ2-2	TGTGCCAGCTCACCAGGGCCCGCTGGCACCGGGGAGCTGTTTTTT	CASSPGPAGTGELFF
few	-	TRBV5-1	12	TRBJ2-3	TGCGCCAGCAGCCTAATGAGGGATACGCAGTATTTT	CASSLMRDTQYF
-	TRBD2	TRBV7-9	14	TRBJ2-1	TGTGCCAGCAGCTTACTAGCGGGTTTAGATGAGCAGTTCTTC	CASSLLAGLDEQFF
-	-	TRBV5-1	15	TRBJ2-7	TGCGCCAGCAGCCCGTCCGCGGCGGTTTCCTACGAGCAGTACTTC	CASSPSAAVSYEQYF
-	-	TRBV6-5	14	TRBJ2-7	TGTGCCAGCAGTTCCGCAACCCGGGGGTACGAGCAGTACTTC	CASSSATRGYEQYF
-	TRBD2	TRBV7-9	16	TRBJ2-1	TGTGCCAGCAGCACCCGAAGCGGGAGGAGCCACAATGAGCAGTTCTTC	CASSTRSGRSHNEQFF
-	TRBD1	TRBV27	14	TRBJ1-2	TGTGCCAGCACTTCTACAGGGGGAGTGCATGGCTACACCTTC	CASTSTGGVHGYTF
-	-	TRBV2	14	TRBJ1-2	TGTGCCAGCAGTGCGGGACTGCGGTCGTATGGCTACACCTTC	CASSAGLRSYGYTF
-	-	TRBV6-5	13	TRBJ2-7	TGTGCCAGCAGTTACAGGGGATCTTACGAGCAGTACTTC	CASSYRGSYEQYF
-	TRBD2	TRBV2	15	TRBJ2-3	TGTGCCAGCAGTGGGAGAGCGGGAGGGGCAGATACGCAGTATTTT	CASSGRAGGADTQYF
few	-	TRBV28	13	TRBJ1-5	TGTGCCAGCAGTTATATGGGGAGACAGCCCCAGCATTTT	CASSYMGRQPQHF
-	TRBD2	TRBV30	15	TRBJ2-1	TGTGCCTGGAGCCGACTAGCGGGAGGGACGGATGAGCAGTTCTTC	CAWSRLAGGTDEQFF
-	TRBD2	TRBV5-1	15	TRBJ2-7	TGCGCCAGCAGCTTTACTAGCGGGTTTGTCTACGAGCAGTACTTC	CASSFTSGFVYEQYF
-	TRBD2	TRBV7-8	21	TRBJ2-3	TGTGCCAGCAGCTTAGCCTGGGTCGGGACTAGCGGGATCCGGAGCACAGATACGCAGTATTTT	CASSLAWVGTSGIRSTDTQYF
-	TRBD2	TRBV14	16	TRBJ2-2	TGTGCCAGCAGCCCCGGGCTAGCGGGTCTAAGAGGGGAGCTGTTTTTT	CASSPGLAGLRGELFF
-	-	TRBV5-5	13	TRBJ2-7	TGTGCCAGCAGCTTGGAGTGGGGAGGCGAGCAGTACTTC	CASSLEWGGEQYF
-	-	TRBV6-5	13	TRBJ1-1	TGTGCCAGCAATAAAGACATGAACACTGAAGCTTTCTTT	CASNKDMNTEAFF
once	TRBD2	TRBV18	17	TRBJ2-2	TGTGCCAGCTCACCTTTCGGGACTAGTCCGAACACCGGGGAGCTGTTTTTT	CASSPFGTSPNTGELFF
-	-	TRBV28	17	TRBJ2-5	TGTGCCAGCCGATTTTGGGCGGGACGTTGGTACCAAGAGACCCAGTACTTC	CASRFWAGRWYQETQYF
-	TRBD2	TRBV6-5	16	TRBJ2-7	TGTGCCAGCAGTTACTCGGGACTAGCGGGAGCAAGCGAGCAGTACTTC	CASSYSGLAGASEQYF
-	-	TRBV9	15	TRBJ2-3	TGTGCCAGCAGCGTAGAGGCGGAGCTCACAGATACGCAGTATTTT	CASSVEAELTDTQYF
-	TRBD1	TRBV15	13	TRBJ1-5	TGTGCCACCAGTGGACAGGCCTGGCAGCCCCAGCATTTT	CATSGQAWQPQHF
-	-	TRBV5-1	15	TRBJ2-3	TGCGCCAGCAGCCTGTGGGGTAGCGGCACAGATACGCAGTATTTT	CASSLWGSGTDTQYF
-	-	TRBV5-4	18	TRBJ2-6	TGTGCCAGCAGCTTGTCGGACAGCCTTTACTCTGGGGCCAACGTCCTGACTTTC	CASSLSDSLYSGANVLTF
-	-	TRBV6-5	12	TRBJ2-2	TGTGCCAGCAGTTCGGGCACCGGGGAGCTGTTTTTT	CASSSGTGELFF
-	TRBD1	TRBV5-1	15	TRBJ1-4	TGCGCCAGCAGCTTGGACAGGGGAACTAATGAAAAACTGTTTTTT	CASSLDRGTNEKLFF
few	TRBD1	TRBV7-6	15	TRBJ1-6	TGTGCCAGCAGAGCGGGACAGGGGGATAATTCACCCCTCCACTTT	CASRAGQGDNSPLHF
-	-	TRBV5-4	13	TRBJ2-3	TGTGCCAGCACCTGGATTCCGGGACAAAGACTGTATTTT	CASTWIPGQRLYF
few	-	TRBV29-1	12	TRBJ2-5	TGCAGCGCTCTTGAGGGGGGGGAGACCCAGTACTTC	CSALEGGETQYF
-	TRBD2	TRBV19	13	TRBJ2-3	TGTGCCAGTAGTAGCGGGAGGGTCGATACGCAGTATTTT	CASSSGRVDTQYF
-	TRBD1	TRBV10-3	16	TRBJ2-5	TGTGCCATCAGTCGGGGAGGGACAGGGTTTAGCGAGACCCAGTACTTC	CAISRGGTGFSETQYF
-	-	TRBV2	12	TRBJ1-5	TGTGCCAGCAGTGGCGATGATCAGCCCCAGCATTTT	CASSGDDQPQHF
-	TRBD1	TRBV5-1	14	TRBJ2-5	TGCGCCAGCAGCTTGTCGACAGGGGCAGAGACCCAGTACTTC	CASSLSTGAETQYF
-	TRBD1	TRBV27	13	TRBJ2-7	TGTGCCAGTTCGGGACAGGGTGAGAACGAGCAGTACTTC	CASSGQGENEQYF
-	-	TRBV19	14	TRBJ1-3	TGTGCCAGTAGTATATCTTTTTCTGGAAACACCATATATTTT	CASSISFSGNTIYF
-	-	TRBV2	13	TRBJ1-1	TGTGCCAGCAGCGGGGACAAGAACACTGAAGCTTTCTTT	CASSGDKNTEAFF